What follows is one T cell receptor beta chain and its context. No antigen is known for it. With 7 bases removed from V and 1 base from J, the gap between germline ends came to 7 bases. Germline lookup yields CDR1 LNHNV and CDR2 YYDKDF (reference sequence). The CDR3 loop spans 13 amino acids. The data were obtained in a study of radiotherapy plus CTLA-4 blockade in lung cancer. Profiled with immunoSEQ multiplex PCR; TCRdb holds only in-frame clones, not every one. The table includes 15,000 to 20,000 clones, around 88% detected once. Study-wide points: Reports state that early shifts in blood T cell clones, with interferon-beta, best predicted response. Radiotherapy with ipilimumab was followed by blood expansion of tumor-derived clones.

The source was peripheral blood, collected from a patient treated with radiotherapy plus ipilimumab. This receptor was identified in a human donor with non-small cell lung cancer whose response to radiotherapy plus ipilimumab could not be evaluated. This chain uses TRBV15 with TRBJ2-2; D unresolved. DNA for the CDR3: TGTGCCACCAAGTCCAGGAACACCGGGGAGCTGTTTTTT. This sequence encodes CATKSRNTGELFF.